Each of the 14 T cell receptor beta chains below was sequenced from the same sample in a study of blood T cell repertoires in COVID-19. Sequencing was performed with immunoSEQ multiplex PCR; in TCRdb, only in-frame clones are kept and a portion is missing. The profile covers under 300,000 clones, with 65% to 90% appearing a single time and 2% to 2.5% taken by the ten largest. The sequencing sample was made of peripheral blood. The source is a man aged 40-49 years who had recovered from COVID-19.

The chain is built from TRBV7-8 and TRBJ1-3; maybe TRBD1 (5 bases). The germline V gene has CDR1 SGHVS and CDR2 FQNEAQ. The V gene lost 3 bases and the J gene lost 0 bases, with 9 bases spanning the gap. The CDR3 extends over 15 amino acids. The chain's CDR3 is CASSFRALSGNTIYF. The DNA for the CDR3 is TGTGCCAGCAGCTTCAGGGCCCTCTCTGGAAACACCATATATTTT.

This clone was seen once. The chain recombines TRBV6-4 with TRBJ2-1; 12 bases map to TRBD1. The germline CDR1 and CDR2 sequences are MRHNA and SNTAGT. CDR3 length: 14 amino acids. J was trimmed by 9 bases and V by 6 bases; bases with no gene match: 6. This CDR3 is CASSGGQGASEQFF. The CDR3 coding sequence is TGTGCCAGCAGCGGGGGACAGGGGGCAAGTGAGCAGTTCTTC.

The chain joins TRBV18 to TRBJ1-3, with D tentatively TRBD1 (5 bases). CDR3 length equals 16 residues. The V gene's germline CDR1 is KGHSH and CDR2 LQKENI. The germline V and J ends were trimmed by 4 bases and 1 base, with 14 bases remaining between them. The CDR3 reads CASSRGDPSSGNTIYF. The CDR3 nucleotides are TGTGCCAGCTCACGGGGGGACCCTTCGTCTGGAAACACCATATATTTT.

The chain combines TRBV30 with TRBJ1-2, with 9 nucleotides matching TRBD1. Germline CDR1 and CDR2: GTSNPN and SVGIG (reference sequence). The trim removed 3 bases at V and 4 bases at J, leaving 9 bases unmatched. The CDR3 contains 15 residues. The CDR3 is CAWSAGQGSFYGYTF. The CDR3 DNA is TGTGCCTGGAGCGCCGGACAGGGGAGTTTCTATGGCTACACCTTC.

V and J are TRBV19 and TRBJ2-1, with 10 bases lining up with TRBD1. Germline V lookup: CDR1 LNHDA, CDR2 SQIVND (reference sequence). V lost 6 bases, J lost 10 bases, and 9 bases stayed unmatched. This CDR3 is built from 14 residues. The CDR3 sequence: CASRTGQGYGEQFF. In DNA, the CDR3 is TGTGCCAGTAGAACGGGACAGGGGTATGGGGAGCAGTTCTTC.

This clone came up a few times. V gene TRBV10-3 combines with J gene TRBJ2-7; tentatively, D is TRBD2 (7 bases). The germline gives CDR1 ENHRY, CDR2 SYGVKD. The CDR3 has 15 amino acids. Trimming pared 3 bases from V and 0 bases from J, leaving 12 bases between. DNA of the CDR3: TGTGCCATCAGTGACGGGGGCGGGAGCTCCTACGAGCAGTACTTC. As protein: CAISDGGGSSYEQYF.

This clone showed up just a few times. The rearrangement links TRBV2 to TRBJ1-6; D possibly corresponds to TRBD1 (5 bases). Germline V lookup: CDR1 SNHLY, CDR2 FYNNEI. The CDR3 has 11 amino acids. V lost 7 bases to trimming and J lost 7 bases, with 5 bases between them. The CDR3 nucleotides read TGTGCCAGCACAGGGAATTCACCCCTCCACTTT. Its translation: CASTGNSPLHF.

The chain links TRBV5-6 to TRBJ2-5; the match to TRBD1 covers 9 bases. Germline CDR1 SGHDT, CDR2 YYEEEE. V was pared by 1 base and J by 3 bases, with 4 bases of the junction left unmatched. The CDR3 spans 15 residues. Here the CDR3 DNA reads TGTGCCAGCAGCTTGCGGACAGGGGCCAAAGAGACCCAGTACTTC. It codes for CASSLRTGAKETQYF.

CDR3 sequence (DNA): TGTGCCAGCAGTGAAGATTTTGGGGCAGGGAATTCCTACGAGCAGTACTTC. Encoded protein: CASSEDFGAGNSYEQYF. The chain combines TRBV6-1 with TRBJ2-7; perhaps TRBD1 as D (5 bases). There are 17 residues in the CDR3. V lost 1 base to trimming and J lost 1 base, with 17 bases between them. Germline values: CDR1 MNHNS, CDR2 SASEGT.

This sequence joins TRBV7-2 and TRBJ2-7; D possibly corresponds to TRBD1 (6 bases). The germline CDR1 and CDR2 sequences are SGHTA and FQGNSA. Trimming removed 4 bases from V and 0 bases from J, with 13 bases in between. There are 15 residues in the CDR3. CDR3 nucleotide sequence: TGTGCCAGCAGCTGGGGGCGGGTCAACTCCTACGAGCAGTACTTC. This gives the protein CASSWGRVNSYEQYF.

The rearrangement uses TRBV5-1 and TRBJ1-4; 7 nucleotides match TRBD1. With V trimmed by 4 bases and J by 2 bases, 5 bases remained unmatched. This CDR3 comprises 15 residues. Germline V gene lookup returns CDR1 SGHRS and CDR2 YFSETQ. The CDR3 here is CASSAQGGTNEKLFF. For the CDR3, the DNA is TGCGCCAGCAGCGCTCAGGGGGGCACTAATGAAAAACTGTTTTTT.

The count of this clone is one. V usage is TRBV12-3 or TRBV12-4 and J usage is TRBJ1-5; D gene unclear. The CDR3 consists of 12 residues. The V end was cut by 1 base, the J end by 6 bases, with 4 bases between. CDR3 DNA sequence: TGTGCCAGCAGTTTAGGCGGTCAGCCCCAGCATTTT. This encodes CASSLGGQPQHF.

In its sample, this clone was seen once. The chain couples TRBV6-2 or TRBV6-3 to TRBJ2-7; 10 bases align to TRBD1. The CDR3 runs 15 residues. The V gene end was trimmed by 4 bases and the J gene end by 1 base; junction bases not matched to a gene: 4. Per the germline V gene, CDR1 is MNHEY and CDR2 is SVGEGT. As DNA, the CDR3 is TGTGCCAGCAGTTGGACAGGGGGGGGATCCTACGAGCAGTACTTC. It specifies CASSWTGGGSYEQYF.

This clone was seen a single time. This rearrangement joins TRBV25-1 to TRBJ2-7, with TRBD1 identical over 7 bases. Germline-derived CDR1 and CDR2 are MGHDK and SYGVNS. The CDR3 spans 13 residues. V lost 8 bases, J lost 2 bases, and 6 bases stayed unmatched. Here the CDR3 reads CASGGQSPYEQYF. The CDR3, as DNA: TGTGCCAGCGGGGGACAGAGCCCCTACGAGCAGTACTTC.